Below, 19 T cell receptor beta chains from the same sample are listed, as sequenced in a study of cytomegalovirus exposure and HLA in healthy donors. This PCR relied on a set of 60 Vbeta primers and 13 Jbeta primers. Some clones are missing from TCRdb's copy, which holds only in-frame ones; the method was immunoSEQ multiplex PCR. The sample has roughly 100,000 clones, approximately 72% seen once. The sequenced material came from PBMCs. The receptors shown here come from a woman in her 40s in good health and CMV-seronegative.

The chain carries TRBV2 and TRBJ2-5; D is possibly TRBD2 (6 bases). TRBJ2-7 matches the DNA end more closely, so the J call is doubtful. The CDR3 is 14 amino acids. The germline V gene has CDR1 SNHLY and CDR2 FYNNEI. CDR3 coding DNA: TGTGCCAGCAGTCTCCGGGACTTAGACTACGAGCAGTACTTC. This codes for CASSLRDLDYEQYF.

J is TRBJ2-7 and V is TRBV7-9, with D unresolved. The V end was cut by 1 base, the J end by 6 bases, with 7 bases between. The CDR3 has 12 amino acids. Germline V gene lookup returns CDR1 SEHNR and CDR2 FQNEAQ (reference sequence). CDR3 nucleotide sequence: TGTGCCAGCAGCTTAGGCCTACTCGAGCAGTACTTC. It specifies CASSLGLLEQYF.

The V call is TRBV5-6, the J call TRBJ2-7; TRBD1 matches 9 bases. Germline V gene data show CDR1 as SGHDT and CDR2 as YYEEEE. The CDR3 runs 14 residues. V was pared by 4 bases and J by 3 bases, with 5 bases of the junction left unmatched. The CDR3 loop is CASSGTGGLYEQYF. The CDR3 DNA reads as TGTGCCAGCAGCGGAACAGGGGGCCTCTACGAGCAGTACTTC.

In its sample, this clone was seen once. The genes are TRBV13 and TRBJ2-7, with D tentatively TRBD1 (5 bases). The CDR3 totals 14 residues. V shed 5 bases and J shed 2 bases, with 13 bases lying between them. The germline V gene has CDR1 PRHDT and CDR2 FYEKMQ (reference sequence). Here the CDR3 reads CASSMTASTYEQYF. Here the CDR3 DNA reads TGTGCCAGCAGCATGACAGCCAGCACCTACGAGCAGTACTTC.

The genes are TRBV6-1 and TRBJ2-4; 8 nucleotides agree with TRBD1. Germline V gene lookup returns CDR1 MNHNS and CDR2 SASEGT. J lost 7 bases, V lost 4 bases, and 6 bases had no gene match. The CDR3 consists of 14 residues. The chain's CDR3 is CASSARTGNNIQYF. The DNA of the CDR3 is TGTGCCAGCAGTGCTCGGACAGGGAACAACATTCAGTACTTC.

This clone was seen a handful of times. The chain couples TRBV4-2 to TRBJ1-2; 8 nucleotides align to TRBD1. CDR3 length: 16 residues. After removal of 0 bases from V and 1 base from J, the junction contained 4 bases not matched to a gene. Germline-derived CDR1 and CDR2 are LGHNA and YNFKEQ. CDR3 in amino acids: CASSQDQTGDNYGYTF. The DNA for the CDR3 is TGTGCCAGCAGCCAAGATCAGACAGGGGATAACTATGGCTACACCTTC.

This chain joins TRBV14 and TRBJ2-5; possible D gene TRBD2, 6 bases. With the DNA end fitting TRBJ2-7 better, the J assignment may be wrong. CDR1 is SGHDN, CDR2 FVKESK, per germline. This CDR3 spans 15 amino acids. CDR3 nucleotide sequence: TGTGCCAGCAGCCACTCAGGCGGGACGACCTACGAGCAGTACTTC. Translated: CASSHSGGTTYEQYF.

This clone was detected a few times. The CDR3 nucleotides read TGCAGCGTCGCTGATTCTAGCGGGGGGGCCCGGGAGCAGTATTTT. Amino acid sequence: CSVADSSGGAREQYF. The chain links TRBV29-1 to TRBJ2-3; 12 nucleotides line up with TRBD2. Germline CDR1 SQVTM, CDR2 ANQGSEA. Trimming took 6 bases from V and 11 from J; bases not matched to a gene: 15. The CDR3 contains 15 residues.

The chain joins TRBV7-2 to TRBJ2-1; 8 bases line up with TRBD1. The trim removed 3 bases at V and 9 bases at J, leaving 7 bases unmatched. Germline V gives CDR1 SGHTA, CDR2 FQGNSA. The CDR3 is made up of 14 amino acids. DNA of the CDR3: TGTGCCAGCAGCTTCACAGGGGGTTCGGGTGAGCAGTTCTTC. It translates to CASSFTGGSGEQFF.

This chain connects TRBV19 to TRBJ1-1; possible D gene TRBD1, 5 bases. There are 15 residues in the CDR3. Trimming took off 5 bases at V and 1 base at J, with 14 bases between the two ends. Germline V lookup: CDR1 LNHDA, CDR2 SQIVND (reference sequence). CDR3 sequence: CASSASGFGNTEAFF. The CDR3 DNA sequence: TGTGCCAGTAGTGCGTCAGGGTTTGGGAACACTGAAGCTTTCTTT.

The V and J genes are TRBV5-1 and TRBJ1-4; 9 positions match TRBD1. Germline V lookup: CDR1 SGHRS, CDR2 YFSETQ. CDR3 size: 14 residues. Unmatched junction bases numbered 3, after V lost 1 base and J lost 8 bases. The CDR3 nucleotides are TGCGCCAGCAGCTTGCGGACAGGGGTCGAAAAACTGTTTTTT. As protein: CASSLRTGVEKLFF.

V usage is TRBV27 and J usage is TRBJ2-5; maybe TRBD1 (5 bases). This CDR3 comprises 11 residues. Deletions cut 4 bases from V and 12 bases from J, with 12 bases between. Germline values: CDR1 MNHEY, CDR2 SMNVEV (reference sequence). This chain's CDR3 is CASSSTDREYF. The CDR3 DNA sequence: TGTGCCAGCAGTTCAACCGACAGAGAGTACTTC.

This rearrangement joins TRBV4-2 to TRBJ2-2; TRBD2 agrees at 10 bases. V lost 5 bases to trimming and J lost 3 bases; unmatched junction nucleotides: 6. The germline V gene has CDR1 LGHNA and CDR2 YNFKEQ. CDR3 length equals 16 residues. The CDR3 loop is CASSELAGLYTGELFF. CDR3 in DNA: TGTGCCAGCAGCGAACTAGCGGGGCTATACACCGGGGAGCTGTTTTTT.

V and J are TRBV9 and TRBJ1-3; D may be TRBD1 (6 bases). The V gene's germline CDR1 is SGDLS and CDR2 YYNGEE. V was clipped by 0 bases and J by 2 bases, with 12 bases between them. This CDR3 has 16 amino acids. The CDR3 region has the DNA TGTGCCAGCAGCGTAGGAGGCAGGGGAGCTGGAAACACCATATATTTT. Translation gives CASSVGGRGAGNTIYF. Using reference TRBV9 and TRBJ1-3 for the parts outside the CDR3, the full variable domain is DSGVTQTPKHLITATGQRVTLRCSPRSGDLSVYWYQQSLDQGLQFLIQYYNGEERAKGNILERFSAQQFPDLHSELNLSSLELGDSALYFCASSVGGRGAGNTIYFGEGSWLTVV.

The rearrangement joins TRBV11-1 to TRBJ2-5, with D perhaps TRBD1 (6 bases). V was trimmed by 8 bases and J by 3 bases, leaving 16 bases between them. The CDR3 totals 14 residues. Germline loops: CDR1 SGHAT, CDR2 FQDESV (reference sequence). The CDR3 spells CASSKDRGKETQYF. The DNA of the CDR3 is TGTGCCAGCTCTAAGGACAGAGGGAAAGAGACCCAGTACTTC.

This chain joins TRBV2 and TRBJ2-3; 9 bases map to TRBD1. J gave up 5 bases and V 7 bases, and 10 bases lay outside the gene matches. From germline, CDR1 is SNHLY and CDR2 FYNNEI. The CDR3 runs 15 residues. The CDR3 DNA reads TGTGCCAGCACTTTCCGGGACAGGGACATAGATACGCAGTATTTT. It translates to CASTFRDRDIDTQYF. The variable domain in full, with the rest retrieved from reference TRBV2 and TRBJ2-3, is EPEVTQTPSHQVTQMGQEVILRCVPISNHLYFYWYRQILGQKVEFLVSFYNNEISEKSEIFDDQFSVERPDGSNFTLKIRSTKLEDSAMYFCASTFRDRDIDTQYFGPGTRLTVL.

As regards this clone: At one end, the junction sequence differs from germline, possibly due to a read error. The rearrangement uses TRBV7-9 and TRBJ2-1, with TRBD1 as a possible D gene (7 bases). The CDR3 runs to 15 residues. The V gene's germline CDR1 is SEHNR and CDR2 FQNEAQ (reference sequence). In nucleotides, the CDR3 is TGTTCCAGCAGTCAAGGAGGGGGCTGGAACAATGAGCAGTTCTTC. Translating gives CSSSQGGGWNNEQFF.

This clone has more than one count but fewer than ten. The V call is TRBV19, the J call TRBJ2-1, with 8 bases identical to TRBD2. From germline, CDR1 is LNHDA and CDR2 SQIVND (reference sequence). J gave up 8 bases and V 1 base, and 7 bases lay outside the gene matches. There are 15 residues in the CDR3. The CDR3 sequence is CASSIGAGGRDEQFF. Here the CDR3 DNA reads TGTGCCAGTAGTATAGGGGCGGGAGGTCGGGATGAGCAGTTCTTC.

The gene calls are TRBV29-1 and TRBJ2-7; 11 positions match TRBD1. Germline-derived CDR1 and CDR2 are SQVTM and ANQGSEA. The CDR3 sequence is 16 residues long. J was trimmed by 2 bases and V by 1 base; bases with no gene match: 7. The CDR3 protein is CSVEGEGTGGPYEQYF. The CDR3 DNA reads TGCAGCGTTGAAGGCGAAGGGACAGGGGGGCCCTACGAGCAGTACTTC.